This is a list of T cell receptor beta chains from one sample in a study of radiation and T cells in renal cell carcinoma. Assay used: immunoSEQ multiplex PCR; TCRdb lists only in-frame clones, some missing. The sample carries fewer than 90,000 clones, approximately 86% recorded once. The input for sequencing was blood, taken from a patient whose treatment included radiotherapy and nephrectomy. The receptors were gathered from a woman between 45 and 65 years old with renal cell carcinoma. CDR3s include the opening cysteine and the closing phenylalanine or tryptophan. Fields, in order: V gene, J gene, D gene, CDR3 protein. A D gene is named only where the DNA matches it firmly.

v_call: TRBV7-9
j_call: TRBJ2-3
d_call: TRBD1
cdr3_aa: CASSSRGTGGLDTQYF

v_call: TRBV7-2
j_call: TRBJ2-5
d_call: TRBD1
cdr3_aa: CASSFRTGEETQYF

v_call: TRBV2
j_call: TRBJ1-4
d_call: NA
cdr3_aa: CASSEAGDVRGKLFF

v_call: TRBV6-5
j_call: TRBJ2-7
d_call: TRBD1
cdr3_aa: CASSRQGTSYEQYF

v_call: TRBV4-1
j_call: TRBJ1-2
d_call: NA
cdr3_aa: CASSQEGPGGYGYTF

v_call: TRBV4-1
j_call: TRBJ2-5
d_call: NA
cdr3_aa: CASSQAPSRTGETQYF

v_call: TRBV19
j_call: TRBJ1-5
d_call: NA
cdr3_aa: CASSIGAGANQPQHF

v_call: TRBV5-4
j_call: TRBJ1-4
d_call: TRBD1
cdr3_aa: CASSVSTGTGVKKLFF

v_call: TRBV27
j_call: TRBJ1-1
d_call: NA
cdr3_aa: CASSPRDTEAFF

v_call: TRBV21-1
j_call: TRBJ2-7
d_call: NA
cdr3_aa: CASSKVRRESTYEQYF

v_call: TRBV28
j_call: TRBJ1-2
d_call: NA
cdr3_aa: CASSSGTDYGYTF

v_call: TRBV6-5
j_call: TRBJ2-5
d_call: NA
cdr3_aa: CASRKETQYF

v_call: TRBV28
j_call: TRBJ2-7
d_call: TRBD1
cdr3_aa: CASSSPGGYEQYF

v_call: TRBV5-1
j_call: TRBJ2-2
d_call: TRBD1
cdr3_aa: CASRLDRVGTGELFF

v_call: TRBV2
j_call: TRBJ2-1
d_call: NA
cdr3_aa: CASMGIPNNEQFF

v_call: TRBV27
j_call: TRBJ2-7
d_call: TRBD1
cdr3_aa: CASSSGTDPARQYF

v_call: TRBV28
j_call: TRBJ2-7
d_call: TRBD1
cdr3_aa: CASRKTGGFYEQYF

v_call: TRBV19
j_call: TRBJ2-1
d_call: NA
cdr3_aa: CASTKRVLSSYNEQFF

v_call: TRBV6-1
j_call: TRBJ1-2
d_call: NA
cdr3_aa: CASSDRFSNYGYTF

v_call: TRBV9
j_call: TRBJ1-2
d_call: NA
cdr3_aa: CASSEDANYGYTF

v_call: TRBV5-1
j_call: TRBJ2-7
d_call: NA
cdr3_aa: CASSSSGAIGEQYF

v_call: TRBV25-1
j_call: TRBJ2-3
d_call: TRBD1
cdr3_aa: CASSGQATDTQYF

v_call: TRBV28
j_call: TRBJ2-1
d_call: TRBD2
cdr3_aa: CASSLLVASGRGNEQFF

v_call: TRBV7-2
j_call: TRBJ2-7
d_call: NA
cdr3_aa: CASSFIGYEQYF

v_call: TRBV7-2
j_call: TRBJ1-5
d_call: NA
cdr3_aa: CASSAGPNQPQHF

v_call: TRBV5-1
j_call: TRBJ1-3
d_call: NA
cdr3_aa: CASSLVVGSGNTIYF

v_call: TRBV9
j_call: TRBJ1-2
d_call: NA
cdr3_aa: CASSARVDYGYTF

v_call: TRBV6-4
j_call: TRBJ2-1
d_call: NA
cdr3_aa: CASSGRMGTGRNNEQFF

v_call: TRBV6-1
j_call: TRBJ2-3
d_call: NA
cdr3_aa: CASSDDSTDTQYF

v_call: TRBV18
j_call: TRBJ2-2
d_call: NA
cdr3_aa: CASRHTADTGELFF

v_call: TRBV19
j_call: TRBJ2-1
d_call: NA
cdr3_aa: CASSIVAVQLDEQFF